This T cell receptor (beta chain) was sequenced in a study of blood T cell repertoires in COVID-19 (dated by TCRdb to 2018 to 2020). Some background on the complete study: Samples covering the acute and convalescent phases of COVID-19 were provided by collaborators in the United States, Italy and Spain. The material from the prospective study consisted of cDNA or gDNA derived from T cells, B-cell-depleted T cells, or PBMCs. The dataset comprised deeply sampled blood TCRbeta repertoires from subjects exposed to, actively infected with, or recovered from COVID-19. The repertoires were made available in a free public database intended to serve as a resource for research on the immune response to SARS-CoV-2. Samples were obtained from the ongoing ImmuneRACE study (first 160 participants) and from 1,254 subjects provided by 6 global collaborators. The sample metadata nearly always contained a de-identified subject ID, COVID-19 status, age in years and sex. HLA class I and class II types, where available, came from metadata supplied by the sample provider rather than from assay-based typing. Overall study results and their limits: How much clinical and demographic metadata was included differed by source and by participant, and the metadata was provided uncurated.

Ends trimmed: V by 2 bases, J by 14 bases; bases unmatched to a gene: 14. CDR1 and CDR2, per the germline V gene, are SGHDT and YYEEEE. The CDR3 runs 14 residues from the cysteine to the phenylalanine. The CDR3 DNA has 42 bases and is translated from base 1. In regard to this clone: Its target antigen remains unknown. There are no base qualities to consult, and no much larger clone falls within one base.

Each collaborating institution followed its own protocols to collect whole blood in K2EDTA tubes. Collaborator samples were shipped for TCRbeta analysis as frozen whole blood, isolated PBMCs, or DNA extracted from either sample type. TCRbeta CDR3 regions were amplified from genomic DNA using the immunoSEQ Assay, a bias-controlled multiplex PCR. As for the original processing: The number of nucleated cells in each sample was estimated by amplification of reference gene primers within the assay. Sequence reads were collapsed and filtered to measure the absolute abundance of every unique TCRbeta CDR3 rearrangement. For each sample, productive Simpson clonality was calculated as the square root of Simpson's diversity index over productive rearrangements. This is the immuneACCESS table as TCRdb keeps it, with only in-frame sequences that have V and J called. A part of the clones is gone; compared with another copy, unresolved V genes explain less than half, and the rest is unexplained. The V and J calls and the clone size are those of that table, but D and trimming were determined from the DNA. For this sample there are over 25,000 clones; approximately 80% appear just once. The ten largest clones represent under 55% of the sample.

The clonotype comes from a woman of 80 years or more with acute or convalescent COVID-19. The material sequenced was peripheral blood. Here the chain combines TRBV5-6 and TRBJ2-3; the central 7 bases match TRBD2. The CDR3 region: CASSFSGTGTKRYF. The DNA reads TGTGCCAGCAGCTTTTCGGGAACCGGGACTAAGAGGTATTTT.